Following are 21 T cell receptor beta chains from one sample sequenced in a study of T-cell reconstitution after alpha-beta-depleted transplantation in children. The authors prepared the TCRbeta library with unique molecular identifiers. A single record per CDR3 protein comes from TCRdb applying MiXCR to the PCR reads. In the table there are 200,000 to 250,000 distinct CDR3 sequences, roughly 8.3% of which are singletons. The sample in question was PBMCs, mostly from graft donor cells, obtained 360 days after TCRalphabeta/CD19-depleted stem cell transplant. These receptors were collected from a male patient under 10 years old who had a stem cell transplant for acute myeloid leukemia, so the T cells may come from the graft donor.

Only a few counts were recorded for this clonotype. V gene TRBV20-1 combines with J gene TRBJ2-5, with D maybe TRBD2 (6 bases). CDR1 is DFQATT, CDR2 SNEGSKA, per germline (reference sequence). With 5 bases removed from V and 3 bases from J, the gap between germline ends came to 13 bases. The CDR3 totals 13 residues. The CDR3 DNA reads TGCAGTGCTCCCAGGGACTGGGAAGAGACCCAGTACTTC. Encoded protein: CSAPRDWEETQYF.

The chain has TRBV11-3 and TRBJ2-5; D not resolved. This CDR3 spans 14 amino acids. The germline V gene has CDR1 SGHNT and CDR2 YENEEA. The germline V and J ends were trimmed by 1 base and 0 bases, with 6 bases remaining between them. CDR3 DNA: TGTGCCAGCAGCTTAGGGCCCCACCAAGAGACCCAGTACTTC. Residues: CASSLGPHQETQYF. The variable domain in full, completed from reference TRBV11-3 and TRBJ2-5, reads EAGVVQSPRYKIIEKKQPVAFWCNPISGHNTLYWYLQNLGQGPELLIRYENEEAVDDSQLPKDRFSAERLKGVDSTLKIQPAELGDSAVYLCASSLGPHQETQYFGPGTRLLVL.

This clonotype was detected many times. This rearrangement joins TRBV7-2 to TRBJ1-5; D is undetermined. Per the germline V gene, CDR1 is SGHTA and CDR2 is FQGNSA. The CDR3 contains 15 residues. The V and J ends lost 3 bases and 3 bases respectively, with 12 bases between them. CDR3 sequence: CASSLRLLVNQPQHF. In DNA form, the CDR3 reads TGTGCCAGCAGCTTGCGACTGCTAGTCAATCAGCCCCAGCATTTT.

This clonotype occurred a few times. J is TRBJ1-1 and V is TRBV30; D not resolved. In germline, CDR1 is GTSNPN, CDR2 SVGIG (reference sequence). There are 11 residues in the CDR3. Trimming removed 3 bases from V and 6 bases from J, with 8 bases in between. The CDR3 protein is CAWRGLAEAFF. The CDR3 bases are TGTGCCTGGAGAGGACTCGCTGAAGCTTTCTTT.

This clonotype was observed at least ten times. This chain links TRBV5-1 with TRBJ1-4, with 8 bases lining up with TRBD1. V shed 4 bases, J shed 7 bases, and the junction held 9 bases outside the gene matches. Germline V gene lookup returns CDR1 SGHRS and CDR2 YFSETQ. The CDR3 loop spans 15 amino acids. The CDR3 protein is CASSKGQDGGEKLFF. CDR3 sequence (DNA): TGCGCCAGCAGCAAGGGACAGGACGGTGGTGAAAAACTGTTTTTT.

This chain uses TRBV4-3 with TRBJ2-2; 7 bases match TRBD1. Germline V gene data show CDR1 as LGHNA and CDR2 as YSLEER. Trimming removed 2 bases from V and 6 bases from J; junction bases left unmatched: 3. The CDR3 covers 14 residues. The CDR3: CASSQTGDAGELFF. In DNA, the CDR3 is TGCGCCAGCAGCCAAACAGGGGATGCCGGGGAGCTGTTTTTT.

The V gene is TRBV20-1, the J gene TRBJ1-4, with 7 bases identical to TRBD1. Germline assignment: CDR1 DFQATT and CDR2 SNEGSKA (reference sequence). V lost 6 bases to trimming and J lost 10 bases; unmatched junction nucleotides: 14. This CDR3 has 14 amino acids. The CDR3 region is CSALRGGNARKLFF. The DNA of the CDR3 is TGCAGTGCCCTCAGGGGGGGTAACGCCCGAAAACTGTTTTTT.

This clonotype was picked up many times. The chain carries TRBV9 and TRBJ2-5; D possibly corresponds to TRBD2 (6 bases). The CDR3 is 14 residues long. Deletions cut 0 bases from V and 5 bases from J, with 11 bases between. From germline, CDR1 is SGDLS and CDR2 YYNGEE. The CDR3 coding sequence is TGTGCCAGCAGCGTAGGAGAGGGGAGGGAGACCCAGTACTTC. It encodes CASSVGEGRETQYF.

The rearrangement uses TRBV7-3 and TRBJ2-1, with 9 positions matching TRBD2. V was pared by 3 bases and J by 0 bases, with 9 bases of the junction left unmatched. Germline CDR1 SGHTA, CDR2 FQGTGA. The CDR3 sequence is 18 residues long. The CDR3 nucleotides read TGTGCCAGCAGCTTGGCCGGGACTAGCAGAAGCTCCTACAATGAGCAGTTCTTC. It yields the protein CASSLAGTSRSSYNEQFF. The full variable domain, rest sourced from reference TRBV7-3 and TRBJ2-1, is GAGVSQTPSNKVTEKGKYVELRCDPISGHTALYWYRQSLGQGPEFLIYFQGTGAADDSGLPNDRFFAVRPEGSVSTLKIQRTERGDSAVYLCASSLAGTSRSSYNEQFFGPGTRLTVL.

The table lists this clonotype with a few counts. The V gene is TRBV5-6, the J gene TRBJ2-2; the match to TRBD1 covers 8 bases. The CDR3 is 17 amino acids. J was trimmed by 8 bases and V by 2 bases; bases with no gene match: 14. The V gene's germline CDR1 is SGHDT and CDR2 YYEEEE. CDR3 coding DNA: TGTGCCAGCAGCTTAGTCTCCGGGACAGGAGGGTCGGGGGAGCTGTTTTTT. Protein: CASSLVSGTGGSGELFF.

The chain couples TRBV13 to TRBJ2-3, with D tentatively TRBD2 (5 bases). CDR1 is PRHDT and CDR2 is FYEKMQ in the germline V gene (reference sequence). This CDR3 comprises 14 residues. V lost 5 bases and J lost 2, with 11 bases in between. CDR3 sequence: CASSLRTPTDTQYF. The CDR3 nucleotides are TGTGCCAGCAGCCTCCGGACTCCCACAGATACGCAGTATTTT.

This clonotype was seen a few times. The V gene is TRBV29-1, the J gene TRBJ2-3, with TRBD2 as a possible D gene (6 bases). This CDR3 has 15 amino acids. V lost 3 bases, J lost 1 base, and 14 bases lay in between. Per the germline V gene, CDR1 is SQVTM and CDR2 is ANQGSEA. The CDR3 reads CSVDPSEGGTDTQYF. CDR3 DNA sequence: TGCAGCGTTGATCCTAGCGAGGGAGGCACAGATACGCAGTATTTT.

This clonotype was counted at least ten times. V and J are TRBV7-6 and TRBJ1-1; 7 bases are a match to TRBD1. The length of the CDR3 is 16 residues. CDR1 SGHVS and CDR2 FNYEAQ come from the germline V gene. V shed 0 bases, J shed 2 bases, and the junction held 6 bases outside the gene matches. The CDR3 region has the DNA TGTGCCAGCAGCTTAGCCCCGGGACAGCTTAACACTGAAGCTTTCTTT. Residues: CASSLAPGQLNTEAFF.

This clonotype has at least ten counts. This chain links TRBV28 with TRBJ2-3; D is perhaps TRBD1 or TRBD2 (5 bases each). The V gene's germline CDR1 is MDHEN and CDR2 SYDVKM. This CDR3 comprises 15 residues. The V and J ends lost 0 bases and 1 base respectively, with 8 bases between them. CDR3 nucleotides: TGTGCCAGCAGTTTATGGGGACCTGGCACAGATACGCAGTATTTT. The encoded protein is CASSLWGPGTDTQYF. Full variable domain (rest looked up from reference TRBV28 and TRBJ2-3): DVKVTQSSRYLVKRTGEKVFLECVQDMDHENMFWYRQDPGLGLRLIYFSYDVKMKEKGDIPEGYSVSREKKERFSLILESASTNQTSMYLCASSLWGPGTDTQYFGPGTRLTVL.

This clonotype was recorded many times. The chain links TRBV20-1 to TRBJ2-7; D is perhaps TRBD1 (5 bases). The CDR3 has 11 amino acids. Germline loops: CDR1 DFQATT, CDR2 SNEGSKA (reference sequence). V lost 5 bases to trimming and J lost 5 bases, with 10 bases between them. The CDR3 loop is CSASDNHEQYF. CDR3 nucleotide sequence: TGCAGTGCTTCGGACAACCACGAGCAGTACTTC.

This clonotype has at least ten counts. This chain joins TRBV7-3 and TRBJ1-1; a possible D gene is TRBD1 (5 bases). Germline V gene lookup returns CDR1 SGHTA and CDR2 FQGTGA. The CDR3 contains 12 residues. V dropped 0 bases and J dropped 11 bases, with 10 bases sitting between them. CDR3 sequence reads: CASSLTGGLAFF. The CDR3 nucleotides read TGTGCCAGCAGCTTAACGGGGGGTTTGGCTTTCTTT.

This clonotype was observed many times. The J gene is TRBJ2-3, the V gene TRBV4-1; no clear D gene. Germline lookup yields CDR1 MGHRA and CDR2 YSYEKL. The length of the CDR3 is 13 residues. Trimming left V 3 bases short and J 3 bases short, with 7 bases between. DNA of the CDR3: TGCGCCAGCAGCCACCCCGATACAGATACGCAGTATTTT. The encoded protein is CASSHPDTDTQYF.

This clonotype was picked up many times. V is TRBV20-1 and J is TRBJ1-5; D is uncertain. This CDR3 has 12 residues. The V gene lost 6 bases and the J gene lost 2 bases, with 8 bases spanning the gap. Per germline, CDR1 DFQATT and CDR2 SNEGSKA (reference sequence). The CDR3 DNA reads TGCAGTGCCGCACCGGGCAATCAGCCCCAGCATTTT. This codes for CSAAPGNQPQHF.

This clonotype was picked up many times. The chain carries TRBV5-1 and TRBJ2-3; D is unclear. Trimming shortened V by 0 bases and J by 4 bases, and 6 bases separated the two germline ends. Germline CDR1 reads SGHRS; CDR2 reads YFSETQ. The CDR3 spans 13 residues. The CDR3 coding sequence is TGCGCCAGCAGCTTGGAGACCTCAGATACGCAGTATTTT. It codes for CASSLETSDTQYF.

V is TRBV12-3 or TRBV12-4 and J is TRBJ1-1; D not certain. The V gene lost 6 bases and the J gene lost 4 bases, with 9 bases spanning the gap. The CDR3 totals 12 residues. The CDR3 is CASRVLITEAFF. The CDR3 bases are TGTGCCAGCAGGGTCCTGATCACTGAAGCTTTCTTT.

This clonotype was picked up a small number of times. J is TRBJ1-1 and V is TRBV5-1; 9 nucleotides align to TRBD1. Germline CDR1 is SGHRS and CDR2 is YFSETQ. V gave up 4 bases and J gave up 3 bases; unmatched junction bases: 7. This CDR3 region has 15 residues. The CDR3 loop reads CASSPDRGGYTEAFF. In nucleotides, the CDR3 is TGCGCCAGCAGCCCGGACAGGGGTGGATACACTGAAGCTTTCTTT.